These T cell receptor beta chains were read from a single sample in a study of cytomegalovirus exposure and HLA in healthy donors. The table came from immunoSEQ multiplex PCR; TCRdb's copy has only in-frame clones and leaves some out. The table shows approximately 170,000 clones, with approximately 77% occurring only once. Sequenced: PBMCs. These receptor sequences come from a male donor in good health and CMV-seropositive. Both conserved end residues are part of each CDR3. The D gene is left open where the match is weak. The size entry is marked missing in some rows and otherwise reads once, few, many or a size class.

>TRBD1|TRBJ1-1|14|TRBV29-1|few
CSVAKGGQLNEAFF
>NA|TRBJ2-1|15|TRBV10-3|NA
CAISEGPAVSNEQFF
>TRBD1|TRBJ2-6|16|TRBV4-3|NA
CASSLEGAGGANVLTF
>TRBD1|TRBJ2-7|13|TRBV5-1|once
CASSSRTGVEQYF
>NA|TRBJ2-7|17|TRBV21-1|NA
CASSRPGGNTISYEQYF
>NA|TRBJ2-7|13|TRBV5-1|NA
CASSLGGPSEQYF
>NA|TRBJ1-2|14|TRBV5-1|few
CASSLGGESYGYTF
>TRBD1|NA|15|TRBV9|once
CASSPRTGGRDEQYF
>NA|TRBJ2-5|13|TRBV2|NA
CAGGDTIQETQYF
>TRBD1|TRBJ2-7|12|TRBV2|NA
CASSYRGDEQYF
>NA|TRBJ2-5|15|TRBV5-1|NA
CASSFSQQGGETQYF
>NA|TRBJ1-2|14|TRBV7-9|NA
CASSSGQINYGYTF
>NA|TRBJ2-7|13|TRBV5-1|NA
CASSSSQGYEQYF
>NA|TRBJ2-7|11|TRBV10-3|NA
CAISAGYEQYF
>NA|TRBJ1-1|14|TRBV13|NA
CASSYRGRDTEAFF
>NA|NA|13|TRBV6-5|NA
CASSYGSLYEQYF
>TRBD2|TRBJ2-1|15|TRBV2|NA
CASKRWGGPLDEQFF
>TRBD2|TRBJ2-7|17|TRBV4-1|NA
CASSQNSLAGSSYEQYF
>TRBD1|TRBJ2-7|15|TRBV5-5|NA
CASSFLGQGVDEQYF
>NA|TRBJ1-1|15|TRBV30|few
CAWSRGGRFNTEAFF
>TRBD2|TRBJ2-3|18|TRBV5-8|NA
CASSWGRTSGGGTDTQYF
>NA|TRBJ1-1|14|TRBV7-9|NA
CASSPRRPGPEAFF
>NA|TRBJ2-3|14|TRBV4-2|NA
CASSQDLLDYTQYF
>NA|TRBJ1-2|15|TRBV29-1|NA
CSVDSKRGDSGGYTF
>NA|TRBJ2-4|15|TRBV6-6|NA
CASSYGGAAKNIQYF
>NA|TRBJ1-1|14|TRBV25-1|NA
CASSEDRGITEAFF
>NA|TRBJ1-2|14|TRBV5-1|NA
CASSLWGGEEGYTF
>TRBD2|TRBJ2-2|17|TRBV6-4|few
CASSDSPSGGWTGELFF
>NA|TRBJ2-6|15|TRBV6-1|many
CASSARTDGANVLTF
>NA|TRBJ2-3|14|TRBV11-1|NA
CASSSGARGFPQYF
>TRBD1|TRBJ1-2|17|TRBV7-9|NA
CASSMSTGSSMANGYTF
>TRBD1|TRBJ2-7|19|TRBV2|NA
CASSVMDRGRISSSYEQYF
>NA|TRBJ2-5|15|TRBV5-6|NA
CASSLGGQFQETQYF
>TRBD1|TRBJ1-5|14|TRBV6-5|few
CASSYDRGDQPQHF
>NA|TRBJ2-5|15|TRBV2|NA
CASSEAPLRGETQYF
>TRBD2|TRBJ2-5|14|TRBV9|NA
CASSKAGGLETQYF
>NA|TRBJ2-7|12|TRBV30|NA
CAWSVGAYEQYF
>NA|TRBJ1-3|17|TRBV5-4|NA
CASSSAGRGYLGNTIYF
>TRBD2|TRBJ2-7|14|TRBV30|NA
CACRLAGGSYEQYF
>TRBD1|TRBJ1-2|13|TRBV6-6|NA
CASTPGQGYGYTF
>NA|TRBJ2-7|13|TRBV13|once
CASSLERAYEQYF